This T cell receptor beta chain was retrieved from a study of blood T cell repertoires in COVID-19. Study context: Nucleic acid was either cDNA or gDNA, and it came from T cells, B-cell-depleted T cells, or PBMCs.

Assay used: immunoSEQ multiplex PCR; TCRdb lists only in-frame clones, some missing. Of 200,000 or so clones in the sample, less than 90% were seen once. V shed 5 bases and J shed 3 bases, with 11 bases lying between them. This CDR3 has 13 amino acids. Germline V gene sequence: CDR1 SGHAT, CDR2 FQNNGV. The receptor's source is a woman aged 45-65 years with acute or convalescent COVID-19. Specimen: peripheral blood. The J gene is TRBJ2-7, the V gene TRBV11-2; a weak D match, TRBD1 (6 bases). CDR3 nucleotide sequence: TGTGCCAGCAGCACCAGGACAGACTACGAGCAGTACTTC. Amino acid sequence: CASSTRTDYEQYF.